These 15 T cell receptor beta chains originate from one sample sequenced in a study of T cells after yellow fever vaccination. TCRdb recomputed calls from the 5' RACE reads with MiXCR, one row per CDR3 protein. The sample lists approximately 250,000 distinct CDR3 sequences, roughly 6.8% occurring once. The sample here was CD4+ T cells sorted from PBMCs, taken on the day of the yellow fever booster vaccination. Receptors originate from a man aged 25 to 45 who received the YFV17D yellow fever vaccine.

The table lists this clonotype with many counts. The chain uses TRBV5-1 and TRBJ2-4, with D unclear. This CDR3 spans 15 amino acids. In germline, CDR1 is SGHRS, CDR2 YFSETQ. V dropped 7 bases and J dropped 0 bases, with 14 bases sitting between them. CDR3 DNA: TGCGCCAGCCGAATCAGCAACCTAGCCAAAAACATTCAGTACTTC. Protein product: CASRISNLAKNIQYF.

This clonotype was recorded at least ten times. The V gene is TRBV6-4, the J gene TRBJ2-2; D might be TRBD2 (5 bases). CDR3 size: 15 residues. Germline CDR1 is MRHNA and CDR2 is SNTAGT. V lost 3 bases and J lost 4, with 12 bases in between. CDR3 sequence (DNA): TGTGCCAGCAGTGAGGAACTAGTGGGCACCGGGGAGCTGTTTTTT. Residues: CASSEELVGTGELFF.

This clonotype came up many times. The rearrangement joins TRBV6-1 to TRBJ2-7; D might be TRBD2 (6 bases). V was trimmed by 1 base and J by 4 bases, leaving 14 bases between them. The CDR3 has 15 residues. Germline loops: CDR1 MNHNS, CDR2 SASEGT. CDR3 in amino acids: CASSEVSGSHYEQYF. CDR3 in DNA: TGTGCCAGCAGTGAAGTTTCCGGGAGCCATTACGAGCAGTACTTC.

The chain carries TRBV5-3 and TRBJ2-5; 8 bases map to TRBD2. TRBV5-3 is identified as an open reading frame with a role that is uncertain. The CDR3 totals 16 residues. The V gene end was trimmed by 9 bases and the J gene end by 4 bases; junction bases not matched to a gene: 17. This chain's CDR3 is CAIAHTSGQSGETQYF. Here the CDR3 DNA reads TGTGCCATCGCACATACTAGCGGCCAAAGCGGAGAGACCCAGTACTTC.

This clonotype was observed many times. The chain couples TRBV14 to TRBJ2-7, with D possibly TRBD1 on 6 matching bases. CDR3 length: 13 residues. Trimming took 3 bases from V and 3 from J, leaving 9 bases between them. Germline CDR1 and CDR2: SGHDN and FVKESK. CDR3 nucleotide sequence: TGTGCCAGCAGCCAGTTAGGGGGCTACGAGCAGTACTTC. Its translation: CASSQLGGYEQYF.

This clonotype was seen a handful of times. The CDR3: CASSGLAGVGDTQYF. In DNA form, the CDR3 reads TGTGCCAGCAGCGGACTAGCGGGAGTAGGCGATACGCAGTATTTT. The chain recombines TRBV9 with TRBJ2-3; TRBD2 agrees at 12 bases. Trimming cost V 3 bases and J 6 bases; bases outside gene matches: 5. Germline CDR1 SGDLS, CDR2 YYNGEE. CDR3 length: 15 residues. Combining the CDR3 with reference TRBV9 and TRBJ2-3 gives the whole variable domain DSGVTQTPKHLITATGQRVTLRCSPRSGDLSVYWYQQSLDQGLQFLIQYYNGEERAKGNILERFSAQQFPDLHSELNLSSLELGDSALYFCASSGLAGVGDTQYFGPGTRLTVL.

A few counts support this clonotype. The chain uses TRBV19 and TRBJ1-1, with 9 bases lining up with TRBD1. Germline values: CDR1 LNHDA, CDR2 SQIVND (reference sequence). This CDR3 is 16 amino acids long. V shed 4 bases and J 4 bases; nucleotides not matched to a gene: 10. This CDR3 is CASSRAGTGIGTEAFF. As DNA, the CDR3 is TGTGCCAGTAGTAGAGCCGGGACAGGGATAGGCACTGAAGCTTTCTTT.

Details on this clonotype: With a much larger clone just one base away, this may be a read error. The J gene is TRBJ2-4, the V gene TRBV28, with D maybe TRBD1 (5 bases). CDR1 is MDHEN and CDR2 is SYDVKM in the germline V gene. The CDR3 loop spans 14 amino acids. In DNA, the CDR3 is TGTGCGGCGGAAGGGGCGCGACGGTCGTACATTCAGTACTTC. It yields the protein CAAEGARRSYIQYF.

V gene TRBV12-3 or TRBV12-4 combines with J gene TRBJ2-7; D might be TRBD1 (5 bases). V was trimmed by 6 bases and J by 1 base, leaving 16 bases between them. This CDR3 has 15 amino acids. The CDR3 DNA follows: TGTGCCAGCAGACCTCAGGGATCTTCATCCTACGAGCAGTACTTC. Translating it yields CASRPQGSSSYEQYF.

This clonotype was seen a few times. V usage is TRBV6-2 or TRBV6-3 and J usage is TRBJ2-1, with a tentative D call TRBD1 (5 bases). Germline values: CDR1 MNHEY, CDR2 SVGEGT. The V and J ends lost 8 bases and 7 bases respectively, with 18 bases between them. This CDR3 is 14 amino acids long. CDR3 residues: CASYSREMVNEQFF. In DNA, the CDR3 is TGTGCCAGCTACTCCAGGGAAATGGTTAATGAGCAGTTCTTC.

This clonotype was counted ten times or more. The rearrangement uses TRBV5-1 and TRBJ2-3, with D perhaps matching TRBD2 (5 bases). The V gene lost 3 bases and the J gene lost 6 bases, with 14 bases spanning the gap. This CDR3 has 14 residues. Germline V CDR1 and CDR2: SGHRS, YFSETQ. This chain's CDR3 is CASSYDPIADTQYF. The CDR3 DNA sequence: TGCGCCAGCAGCTACGACCCGATAGCGGATACGCAGTATTTT.

This clonotype has more than one count but fewer than ten. CDR3 nucleotides: TGCAGTGCTAGATTGGGGACCGGGCCAGATACGCAGTATTTT. It translates to CSARLGTGPDTQYF. V gene TRBV20-1 combines with J gene TRBJ2-3, with D possibly called TRBD1 or TRBD2 (5 bases each). The ends were cut back, 2 bases at V and 4 bases at J, with 13 bases in the middle. This CDR3 spans 14 amino acids. Germline V gene lookup returns CDR1 DFQATT and CDR2 SNEGSKA (reference sequence).

This clonotype came up many times. This chain links TRBV14 with TRBJ2-5; D is undetermined. The CDR3 sequence is 13 residues long. Trimming left V 0 bases short and J 5 bases short, with 7 bases between. From germline, CDR1 is SGHDN and CDR2 FVKESK. CDR3 in amino acids: CASSQDFGETQYF. CDR3 in DNA: TGTGCCAGCAGCCAAGATTTTGGGGAGACCCAGTACTTC. Complete variable domain (other parts from reference TRBV14 and TRBJ2-5): EAGVTQFPSHSVIEKGQTVTLRCDPISGHDNLYWYRRVMGKEIKFLLHFVKESKQDESGMPNNRFLAERTGGTYSTLKVQPAELEDSGVYFCASSQDFGETQYFGPGTRLLVL.

This chain uses TRBV2 with TRBJ2-5, with no clear D. Germline CDR1 is SNHLY and CDR2 is FYNNEI. The CDR3 totals 14 residues. Trimming left V 4 bases short and J 0 bases short, with 9 bases between. The CDR3 DNA reads TGTGCCAGCAGTGTGAACAGAGACCAAGAGACCCAGTACTTC. This encodes CASSVNRDQETQYF.

The CDR3: CASSPSASNQPQHF. CDR3 in DNA: TGTGCCAGCAGCCCGTCGGCCAGCAATCAGCCCCAGCATTTT. This rearrangement joins TRBV3-1 to TRBJ1-5; no clear D. Germline V gene lookup returns CDR1 LGHDT and CDR2 YNNKEL (reference sequence). The CDR3 has 14 residues. V was shortened by 4 bases and J by 1 base, with 8 bases between the two germline ends.